The sequence of this T cell receptor beta chain was determined in a study of metastatic and nonmetastatic thyroid tumors. Study in general: The comparison covered peripheral blood and tumor or nodule tissue in malignant and benign thyroid patients.

This clone has at least ten counts. Its cognate antigen is unknown. The CDR3 contains 13 residues. Trimming left V 5 bases short and J 8 bases short, with 15 bases between. Germline V gene lookup returns CDR1 MNHEY and CDR2 SMNVEV (reference sequence). Each patient came to thyroid surgery without any prior treatment (of any kind). Overall study findings and caveats: Relative to benign nodules, malignant thyroid tumors were reportedly characterized by significantly elevated TCR beta diversity in blood and tumor.

Per the original data handling: What underpinned the distant-metastasis classifier for papillary thyroid cancer was the set of CDR3 differences across clinicopathological groups. TCRdb reprocessed the PCR reads using MiXCR. These V and J calls rely on TCRdb rather than the paper's analysis. The sample lists about 40,000 clones, about an eighth seen once, with roughly 25% in the top ten. The sequence derives from a female donor with papillary thyroid cancer or a benign thyroid nodule (not recorded which). Some clones in this sample may be carry-over from other donors' samples. The V and J genes are TRBV27 and TRBJ1-2; the D gene is possibly TRBD1 (6 bases). Input material: blood. CDR3 loop: CASSTRTALGYTF. The DNA of the CDR3 is TGTGCCAGCAGTACCAGGACAGCTCTGGGCTACACCTTC.